This T cell receptor (beta chain) was sequenced during a study of blood T cells in healthy people across ages. A few counts support this clonotype. What it binds is not known. General study findings and limits: Since the PBMCs were unsorted, naive and antigen-experienced cells could not be conclusively compared. In the absence of known donor CMV status, changes in expanded clonotypes were possibly confounded.

CDR1 is SGHTA and CDR2 is FQGNSA in the germline V gene. The V and J ends lost 7 bases and 7 bases, in that order; junction bases with no gene match: 13. This CDR3 spans 14 amino acids. Through a sample-barcoded 5' primer and a J-beta primer mix, a second PCR was run for roughly 7 to 12 cycles. Paired-end reads containing CDR3 totaled no fewer than 3 million for each sample. TCRdb ran MiXCR on the 5' RACE reads and lists one entry per CDR3 protein. The top ten hold roughly 30% of the sample, which has about 680,000 distinct CDR3 sequences, 49% seen once. The sample comprised blood. The rearrangement joins TRBV7-2 to TRBJ2-7; the match to TRBD1 covers 7 bases. The TCR comes from a woman between 55 and 75 years old in good health. The CDR3 loop reads CASNSKWDSQEQYF. The CDR3, as DNA: TGTGCCAGCAACTCCAAATGGGACAGTCAAGAGCAGTACTTC.